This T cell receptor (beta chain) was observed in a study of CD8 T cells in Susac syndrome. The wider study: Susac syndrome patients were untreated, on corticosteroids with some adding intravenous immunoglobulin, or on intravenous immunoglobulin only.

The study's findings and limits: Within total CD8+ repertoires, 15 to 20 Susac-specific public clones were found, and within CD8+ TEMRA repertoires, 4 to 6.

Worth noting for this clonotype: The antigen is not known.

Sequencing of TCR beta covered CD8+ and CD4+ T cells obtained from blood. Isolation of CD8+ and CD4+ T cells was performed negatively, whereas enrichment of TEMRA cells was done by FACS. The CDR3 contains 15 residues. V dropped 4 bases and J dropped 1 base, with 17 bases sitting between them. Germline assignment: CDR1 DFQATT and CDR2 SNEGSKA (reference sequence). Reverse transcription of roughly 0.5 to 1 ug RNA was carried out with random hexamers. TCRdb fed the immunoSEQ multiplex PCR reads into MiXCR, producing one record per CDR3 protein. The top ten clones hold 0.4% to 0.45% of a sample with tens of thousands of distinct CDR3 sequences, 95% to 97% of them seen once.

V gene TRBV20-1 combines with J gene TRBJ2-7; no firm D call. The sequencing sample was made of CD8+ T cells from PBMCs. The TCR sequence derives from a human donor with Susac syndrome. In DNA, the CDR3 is TGCAGTGCTAAGGCCACTGATACGTCATCCTACGAGCAGTACTTC. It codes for CSAKATDTSSYEQYF.